This T cell receptor (beta chain) was sequenced for a study of blood T cells in healthy people across ages. The CDR3 runs 16 residues. Germline loops: CDR1 MNHEY, CDR2 SMNVEV (reference sequence). With 2 bases removed from V and 6 bases from J, the gap between germline ends came to 17 bases. Sample-barcoded 5' priming and a J-beta primer mix drove a second PCR of about 6 to 12 cycles. TCRdb re-derived calls from the 5' RACE reads in MiXCR, one entry per CDR3 protein. The sample gives approximately 1.5 million distinct CDR3 sequences, about 32% of which show up once; about 10% is in the top ten. Input material: blood. This sequence originates from a woman aged 30 to 39 in good health. The V call is TRBV27, the J call TRBJ2-1; no reliable D call. The CDR3 DNA reads TGTGCCAGCAGTTTAAGAATGAACCTCGGTACCAATGAGCAGTTCTTC. Residues: CASSLRMNLGTNEQFF.